A single sample gave rise to the 15 T cell receptor beta chains below, sequenced in a study of cytomegalovirus exposure and HLA in healthy donors. The PCR contained 60 Vbeta and 13 Jbeta primers. Measured with immunoSEQ multiplex PCR; TCRdb has only the in-frame clones, and not every one. Here the sample spans approximately 160,000 clones, 75% to 90% being singletons. Material for sequencing was PBMCs. The receptors were sampled from a human donor in good health.

There are a few counts of this clone. J is TRBJ2-1 and V is TRBV5-4, with 8 bases lining up with TRBD1. CDR3 size: 15 residues. The germline gives CDR1 SGHNT, CDR2 YYREEE (reference sequence). The J segment lost 4 bases and the V segment lost 4 bases, leaving 7 bases of the junction unmatched. CDR3 coding DNA: TGTGCCAGCAGCCCGAGGACAGGGACGTACAATGAGCAGTTCTTC. This translates into CASSPRTGTYNEQFF. Drawing the rest from reference TRBV5-4 and TRBJ2-1, the complete variable domain is ETGVTQSPTHLIKTRGQQVTLRCSSQSGHNTVSWYQQALGQGPQFIFQYYREEENGRGNFPPRFSGLQFPNYSSELNVNALELDDSALYLCASSPRTGTYNEQFFGPGTRLTVL.

The rearrangement uses TRBV11-2 and TRBJ2-5, with TRBD2 matching over 10 bases. Germline V lookup: CDR1 SGHAT, CDR2 FQNNGV. The CDR3 is made up of 15 amino acids. Losses at the gene ends were 4 bases for V and 6 bases for J; bases not matched to a gene: 8. CDR3 sequence reads: CASSSSGGGLKTQYF. In DNA, the CDR3 is TGTGCCAGCAGCTCTAGCGGGGGCGGTCTAAAGACCCAGTACTTC.

This chain connects TRBV5-1 to TRBJ1-1, with TRBD1 matching over 9 bases. After removal of 4 bases from V and 4 bases from J, the junction contained 2 bases not matched to a gene. Germline lookup yields CDR1 SGHRS and CDR2 YFSETQ. The length of the CDR3 is 13 residues. CDR3 nucleotides: TGCGCCAGCAGCGGACAGGGGCTCACTGAAGCTTTCTTT. Protein product: CASSGQGLTEAFF. Full variable domain (rest looked up from reference TRBV5-1 and TRBJ1-1): KAGVTQTPRYLIKTRGQQVTLSCSPISGHRSVSWYQQTPGQGLQFLFEYFSETQRNKGNFPGRFSGRQFSNSRSEMNVSTLELGDSALYLCASSGQGLTEAFFGQGTRLTVV.

The rearrangement uses TRBV5-1 and TRBJ2-1; possible D gene TRBD1, 6 bases. This CDR3 has 15 amino acids. Germline V gives CDR1 SGHRS, CDR2 YFSETQ. V was pared by 0 bases and J by 4 bases, with 11 bases between. CDR3 bases: TGCGCCAGCAGCTTGGGGGGGACACCGTACAATGAGCAGTTCTTC. This encodes CASSLGGTPYNEQFF. Supplemented by reference TRBV5-1 and TRBJ2-1, the full variable domain reads KAGVTQTPRYLIKTRGQQVTLSCSPISGHRSVSWYQQTPGQGLQFLFEYFSETQRNKGNFPGRFSGRQFSNSRSEMNVSTLELGDSALYLCASSLGGTPYNEQFFGPGTRLTVL.

The chain has TRBV6-1 and TRBJ2-1; 14 bases agree with TRBD2. Germline V gene lookup returns CDR1 MNHNS and CDR2 SASEGT. There are 20 residues in the CDR3. J was trimmed by 5 bases and V by 3 bases; bases with no gene match: 15. CDR3 residues: CASSDLVYGTSGGRDNEQFF. CDR3 in DNA: TGTGCCAGCAGTGATCTCGTGTATGGGACTAGCGGGGGCCGAGACAATGAGCAGTTCTTC.

This clone was counted a few times. The gene calls are TRBV5-4 and TRBJ1-2, with D possibly TRBD1 on 5 matching bases. Trimming removed 4 bases from V and 3 bases from J, with 19 bases in between. The CDR3 length is 16 residues. Germline lookup yields CDR1 SGHNT and CDR2 YYREEE (reference sequence). In nucleotides, the CDR3 is TGTGCCAGCAGCCCAGGCGCCTTGGGGCAAGACTATGGCTACACCTTC. The encoded protein is CASSPGALGQDYGYTF.

This clone was recorded a few times. The genes are TRBV19 and TRBJ2-2, with 11 bases that match TRBD2. Germline CDR1 and CDR2: LNHDA and SQIVND (reference sequence). V shed 5 bases and J 7 bases; nucleotides not matched to a gene: 6. The CDR3 is made up of 15 amino acids. CDR3: CASSSGLAVSGELFF. For the CDR3, the DNA is TGTGCCAGTAGTTCGGGACTAGCGGTGAGCGGGGAGCTGTTTTTT.

The rearrangement uses TRBV10-3 and TRBJ2-3; 8 bases are shared with TRBD2. The CDR3 has 16 residues. Looked up from germline, CDR1 is ENHRY and CDR2 is SYGVKD. The trim removed 0 bases at V and 0 bases at J, leaving 2 bases unmatched. For the CDR3, the DNA is TGTGCCATCAGTGAGTCGCGGGGGGTTAGCACAGATACGCAGTATTTT. Its protein is CAISESRGVSTDTQYF.

The chain employs TRBV4-3 and TRBJ2-5, with D possibly matching TRBD1 (5 bases). This CDR3 contains 17 residues. Germline values: CDR1 LGHNA, CDR2 YSLEER. V was cut by 0 bases and J by 1 base, with 15 bases left in between. This CDR3 is CASSQDWAGNSQETQYF. DNA of the CDR3: TGCGCCAGCAGCCAAGATTGGGCAGGGAATAGCCAAGAGACCCAGTACTTC.

V gene TRBV2 combines with J gene TRBJ1-1; 7 bases map to TRBD1. With 6 bases clipped from V and 6 bases from J, the junction kept 10 bases outside the gene matches. The CDR3 contains 14 residues. Germline V gene lookup returns CDR1 SNHLY and CDR2 FYNNEI. CDR3 residues: CASRLGQDGAEAFF. CDR3 DNA sequence: TGTGCCAGCAGACTCGGACAGGATGGGGCTGAAGCTTTCTTT. The variable domain in full, completed from reference TRBV2 and TRBJ1-1, reads EPEVTQTPSHQVTQMGQEVILRCVPISNHLYFYWYRQILGQKVEFLVSFYNNEISEKSEIFDDQFSVERPDGSNFTLKIRSTKLEDSAMYFCASRLGQDGAEAFFGQGTRLTVV.

CDR3 sequence: CASSLVYGTAHSPLHF. In nucleotides, the CDR3 is TGTGCCAGCAGCTTAGTGTACGGGACAGCACATTCACCCCTCCACTTT. The chain carries TRBV7-9 and TRBJ1-6, with TRBD1 matching over 7 bases. V lost 1 base, J lost 8 bases, and 8 bases stayed unmatched. The germline V gene has CDR1 SEHNR and CDR2 FQNEAQ (reference sequence). This CDR3 comprises 16 residues.

The rearrangement joins TRBV5-6 to TRBJ1-1; D may be TRBD1 (6 bases). V was trimmed by 4 bases and J by 2 bases, leaving 12 bases between them. The CDR3 length is 14 residues. Germline loops: CDR1 SGHDT, CDR2 YYEEEE. Written as DNA, the CDR3 is TGTGCCAGCAGCAACAGGGCTTTAAACACTGAAGCTTTCTTT. Translated, it gives CASSNRALNTEAFF.

The chain employs TRBV6-1 and TRBJ2-7; 10 bases are shared with TRBD1. This CDR3 region has 14 residues. The V and J ends lost 5 bases and 2 bases, in that order; junction bases with no gene match: 3. CDR1 and CDR2 from the germline V gene are MNHNS and SASEGT. The CDR3 DNA follows: TGTGCCAGCAGTTCGGGACAGGGGACCTACGAGCAGTACTTC. This codes for CASSSGQGTYEQYF.

The chain joins TRBV11-3 to TRBJ2-1; 10 bases map to TRBD2. The CDR3 has 16 residues. The ends lost 5 bases at V and 4 bases at J; junction bases unmatched: 8. Germline-derived CDR1 and CDR2 are SGHNT and YENEEA. The CDR3 DNA sequence: TGTGCCAGCAGCCCGAGTACTAGCGGGGTATACAATGAGCAGTTCTTC. It encodes CASSPSTSGVYNEQFF.

This clone was counted between two and nine times. The chain couples TRBV4-3 to TRBJ2-1; 10 bases match TRBD1. From germline, CDR1 is LGHNA and CDR2 YSLEER. CDR3 length: 13 residues. Trimming took 5 bases from V and 13 from J; bases not matched to a gene: 8. The CDR3 DNA follows: TGCGCCAGCAGCGAGGACAGGGGGGCGATTCAGTTCTTC. Protein sequence: CASSEDRGAIQFF.